This T cell receptor (beta chain) is from a study of molecular identifiers for immune sequencing clone quantification. Overall study context: Four of five splits of RNA from about 20,000 or 100,000 naive CD8 cells were sequenced in replicates.

Sorted naive CD8 T cells, roughly 19,000 to 1,100,000, were sequenced from 10%, 30% or 50% RNA. A CD8+CD4-CCR7+CD45RA+ gate was used to sort naive CD8 T cells. This clonotype has ten or more counts. Listed TCR primers and previously described methods were used for bulk TCR libraries. TCRdb re-analysed the PCR reads in MiXCR, keeping a single row per CDR3 protein. The sample lists about 510,000 distinct CDR3 sequences; roughly 23% were seen once. This sequence was found in a human donor in good health. Some libraries in this study had Jurkat cell RNA spiked in. Sequenced material: naive CD8+ T cells from blood, with Jurkat cell RNA spiked in. Sample subset: FACS-sorted CD8+CD4-CCR7+CD45RA+ naive T cells.

The CDR3 is CASSDENREYEQYF. DNA for the CDR3: TGTGCCAGCAGTGATGAGAATCGCGAGTACGAGCAGTACTTC. The chain uses TRBV2 and TRBJ2-7; D uncertain. V gave up 3 bases and J gave up 4 bases, with 13 bases separating them. The CDR3 is 14 amino acids. CDR1 is SNHLY, CDR2 FYNNEI, per germline. The whole variable domain, remainder taken from reference TRBV2 and TRBJ2-7, is EPEVTQTPSHQVTQMGQEVILRCVPISNHLYFYWYRQILGQKVEFLVSFYNNEISEKSEIFDDQFSVERPDGSNFTLKIRSTKLEDSAMYFCASSDENREYEQYFGPGTRLTVT.